The 16 T cell receptor beta chains presented below share a single source sample, sequenced in a study of CD8+ T cells in alopecia areata. The treatment is: oral pan-JAK inhibitor, 5-10 mg twice daily. TCR sequencing used cDNA made by reverse transcription of extracted RNA. This table comes from immunoSEQ multiplex PCR, and its TCRdb copy is limited to in-frame clones, with some not included. Counted here are approximately 170,000 clones, 55% to 70% occurring once; the ten biggest clones make up roughly 0.7%. The sequenced sample was CD4+ T cells sorted from blood, obtained at week 4, from a patient treated with tofacitinib. The receptor source for this set is a human donor with alopecia areata.

CDR3 DNA: TGCAGCGTTGATGGAGGGCCTTCCGGAAACACCATATATTTT. Its protein product is CSVDGGPSGNTIYF. This chain joins TRBV29-1 and TRBJ1-3; the D is unclear. The V gene lost 3 bases and the J gene lost 4 bases, with 13 bases spanning the gap. The CDR3 contains 14 residues. Germline CDR1 and CDR2: SQVTM and ANQGSEA.

The chain uses TRBV29-1 and TRBJ2-5; the D is unclear. The CDR3 is 13 residues long. CDR1 and CDR2 from the germline V gene are SQVTM and ANQGSEA. V lost 4 bases, J lost 4 bases, and 13 bases lay in between. The CDR3 DNA is TGCAGCGTTGTGAGCACTCTTCTAGAGACCCAGTACTTC. It is translated as CSVVSTLLETQYF.

This clone was seen more than once but under ten times. V usage is TRBV4-3 and J usage is TRBJ2-7; TRBD2 agrees at 8 bases. Germline V CDR1 and CDR2: LGHNA, YSLEER. This CDR3 region has 15 residues. The ends lost 3 bases at V and 4 bases at J; junction bases unmatched: 8. CDR3 loop: CASSQTSARLYEQYF. The DNA for the CDR3 is TGCGCCAGCAGCCAGACTAGCGCCCGATTATACGAGCAGTACTTC.

The chain uses TRBV29-1 and TRBJ2-5, with TRBD1 identical over 9 bases. Per germline, CDR1 SQVTM and CDR2 ANQGSEA. J gave up 5 bases and V 5 bases, and 6 bases lay outside the gene matches. CDR3 length: 13 amino acids. CDR3 sequence reads: CSVPTGGGETQYF. CDR3 nucleotides: TGCAGCGTTCCTACAGGGGGCGGCGAGACCCAGTACTTC.

This chain links TRBV27 with TRBJ2-1; 12 nucleotides agree with TRBD2. The CDR3 length is 16 residues. The trim removed 7 bases at V and 8 bases at J, leaving 12 bases unmatched. Germline V gene data show CDR1 as MNHEY and CDR2 as SMNVEV (reference sequence). In DNA, the CDR3 is TGTGCCAGCACCCCTCTTAGACTAGCGGGAGACGATGAGCAGTTCTTC. The encoded protein is CASTPLRLAGDDEQFF.

The CDR3 nucleotides are TGCAGCGCAGACAGGGGATTGGACACTGAAGCTTTCTTT. Protein: CSADRGLDTEAFF. This chain links TRBV29-1 with TRBJ1-1; 8 bases are shared with TRBD1. This CDR3 has 13 residues. In germline, CDR1 is SQVTM, CDR2 ANQGSEA. The J segment lost 3 bases and the V segment lost 7 bases, leaving 7 bases of the junction unmatched.

V and J are TRBV5-1 and TRBJ2-7, with 9 bases lining up with TRBD1. In germline, CDR1 is SGHRS, CDR2 YFSETQ. The trim removed 8 bases at V and 2 bases at J, leaving 5 bases unmatched. This CDR3 is built from 13 residues. CDR3 sequence: CARPGTGPYEQYF. CDR3 coding DNA: TGCGCCAGGCCGGGGACAGGGCCCTACGAGCAGTACTTC.

CDR3 in DNA: TGTGCCAGCAGCCCAATCCGGACAGGAGGATCTAATGAAAAACTGTTTTTT. Translating it yields CASSPIRTGGSNEKLFF. The chain uses TRBV7-8 and TRBJ1-4; 7 bases fit TRBD1. The V gene's germline CDR1 is SGHVS and CDR2 FQNEAQ. The CDR3 consists of 17 residues. V was clipped by 5 bases and J by 3 bases; unmatched bases: 12.

The chain employs TRBV5-1 and TRBJ2-1; 7 nucleotides align to TRBD2. Germline V gene data show CDR1 as SGHRS and CDR2 as YFSETQ. This CDR3 spans 15 amino acids. Losses at the gene ends were 0 bases for V and 6 bases for J; bases not matched to a gene: 6. DNA for the CDR3: TGCGCCAGCAGCTTGGGACTAGCAGTTACCAATGAGCAGTTCTTC. This translates into CASSLGLAVTNEQFF.

This chain joins TRBV5-5 and TRBJ2-7, with 7 nucleotides matching TRBD1. V shed 4 bases, J shed 3 bases, and the junction held 13 bases outside the gene matches. This CDR3 has 16 residues. The germline V gene encodes CDR1 SGHKS and CDR2 YYEKEE (reference sequence). In DNA, the CDR3 is TGTGCCAGCAGCCACGAACCGGCAGGGGGAAGCTACGAGCAGTACTTC. Amino acid sequence: CASSHEPAGGSYEQYF.

The count of this clone is one. The chain is built from TRBV2 and TRBJ1-2; 7 bases line up with TRBD1. Germline values: CDR1 SNHLY, CDR2 FYNNEI. The CDR3 contains 15 residues. The V gene end was trimmed by 10 bases and the J gene end by 0 bases; junction bases not matched to a gene: 11. CDR3 nucleotide sequence: TGTGCCAACAACCGGGACAGCAAAACTAACTATGGCTACACCTTC. It codes for CANNRDSKTNYGYTF.

The V and J genes are TRBV28 and TRBJ2-1, with TRBD1 matching 10 bases. J was trimmed by 2 bases and V by 6 bases; bases with no gene match: 1. The CDR3 has 14 amino acids. Germline CDR1 MDHEN, CDR2 SYDVKM. CDR3 residues: CASRGQGTYNEQFF. The CDR3, as DNA: TGTGCCAGCAGGGGACAGGGGACCTACAATGAGCAGTTCTTC.

The chain carries TRBV12-5 and TRBJ2-1; maybe TRBD1 (6 bases). The CDR3 consists of 17 residues. Germline lookup yields CDR1 LGHNT and CDR2 FRNRAP. V was pared by 0 bases and J by 2 bases, with 14 bases between. The CDR3 DNA sequence: TGTGCTAGTGGTTTGGTACAGGGATTGGAGCCCTACAATGAGCAGTTCTTC. The encoded protein is CASGLVQGLEPYNEQFF.

This clone has a handful of counts. The rearrangement uses TRBV11-2 and TRBJ2-7, with D possibly being TRBD1 (5 bases). Trimming took 1 base from V and 3 from J, leaving 10 bases between them. This CDR3 spans 14 amino acids. Germline V gene data show CDR1 as SGHAT and CDR2 as FQNNGV. CDR3 nucleotides: TGTGCCAGCAGCTTAGGACCAGGGCTCTACGAGCAGTACTTC. It encodes CASSLGPGLYEQYF.

This chain uses TRBV2 with TRBJ2-7; D call uncertain. The V gene lost 1 base and the J gene lost 2 bases, with 12 bases spanning the gap. The CDR3 sequence is 15 residues long. CDR1 is SNHLY and CDR2 is FYNNEI in the germline V gene. CDR3 amino acids: CASSEVGKRAYEQYF. CDR3 DNA sequence: TGTGCCAGCAGTGAAGTCGGAAAAAGGGCCTACGAGCAGTACTTC.

This chain joins TRBV29-1 and TRBJ1-2; D uncertain. The CDR3 runs to 12 residues. Germline CDR1 reads SQVTM; CDR2 reads ANQGSEA. The V gene lost 3 bases and the J gene lost 1 base, with 6 bases spanning the gap. This chain's CDR3 is CSVDTFNYGYTF. The CDR3 coding sequence is TGCAGCGTTGATACCTTTAACTATGGCTACACCTTC.